This T cell receptor beta chain is from a study of T-cell memory formation after mild COVID-19. V was trimmed by 8 bases and J by 7 bases, leaving 8 bases between them. The CDR3 runs 10 residues. Germline V gene lookup returns CDR1 MNHEY and CDR2 SVGAGI. TCRdb re-analysed the 5' RACE reads in MiXCR, keeping a single row per CDR3 protein. The repertoire includes 6,000 to 7,000 distinct CDR3 sequences, around 20% of them detected once, and approximately 56% sits in the top ten. On this clonotype: This could be a read error, since a much larger clone is one nucleotide away. This CDR3 is missing its conserved last phenylalanine or tryptophan, likely due to a read error.

This TCR derives from an adult woman who had mild COVID-19 (a few samples of this study predate the infection). Cell type and time point are not known. The rearrangement uses TRBV6-5 and TRBJ1-2; D unresolved. The sequenced material came from PBMCs or a T cell subset sorted from them (not recorded which). The CDR3 DNA reads TGTGCCAGCTTCGGGTCTGGCTACACCATC. This gives the protein CASFGSGYTI.